The rows below give T cell receptor beta chains drawn from one sample of a study of cytomegalovirus exposure and HLA in healthy donors. Profiled with immunoSEQ multiplex PCR; TCRdb holds only in-frame clones, not every one. The sample lists around 150,000 clones, 65% to 70% occurring once. The sequencing sample was made of PBMCs. These receptors were collected from a man aged 25-45 years in good health and CMV-seropositive. Each CDR3 is given with its conserved first and last residue. The order of the fields is D gene, J gene, clone size, V gene, CDR3 protein, CDR3 DNA. D genes are given only for firm matches. Expanded clones get a size class; other rows say once, few or many, or leave the size out.

D gene: .; J gene: TRBJ1-1; clone size: few; V gene: TRBV7-9; CDR3 protein: CASSLPVSADTEAFF; CDR3 DNA: TGTGCCAGCAGCTTACCGGTTTCGGCGGACACTGAAGCTTTCTTT
D gene: .; J gene: TRBJ2-3; clone size: .; V gene: TRBV21-1; CDR3 protein: CASSTRGGASGLSDTQYF; CDR3 DNA: TGTGCCAGCAGCACTAGGGGGGGTGCTAGCGGGCTGTCGGATACGCAGTATTTT
D gene: .; J gene: TRBJ1-2; clone size: .; V gene: TRBV6-5; CDR3 protein: CASSYQTQGNGGYTF; CDR3 DNA: TGTGCCAGCAGTTATCAGACACAGGGAAATGGTGGCTACACCTTC
D gene: .; J gene: TRBJ2-7; clone size: .; V gene: TRBV9; CDR3 protein: CASSVETRTEQYF; CDR3 DNA: TGTGCCAGCAGCGTAGAGACTAGGACCGAGCAGTACTTC
D gene: .; J gene: TRBJ2-2; clone size: few; V gene: TRBV2; CDR3 protein: CASSERTARTGELFF; CDR3 DNA: TGTGCCAGCAGTGAACGGACAGCGAGGACCGGGGAGCTGTTTTTT
D gene: .; J gene: TRBJ1-1; clone size: .; V gene: TRBV4-1; CDR3 protein: CASSQTQGAGTEAFF; CDR3 DNA: TGCGCCAGCAGCCAAACACAGGGTGCGGGCACTGAAGCTTTCTTT
D gene: .; J gene: TRBJ2-3; clone size: .; V gene: TRBV30; CDR3 protein: CAWSDRTVTDTQYF; CDR3 DNA: TGTGCCTGGAGTGACCGGACAGTCACAGATACGCAGTATTTT
D gene: .; J gene: TRBJ1-5; clone size: .; V gene: TRBV28; CDR3 protein: CASSARTPSWPPQHF; CDR3 DNA: TGTGCCAGCAGTGCGCGGACTCCCTCGTGGCCGCCCCAGCATTTT
D gene: TRBD1; J gene: TRBJ2-1; clone size: once; V gene: TRBV5-4; CDR3 protein: CASTRDRGPAEQFF; CDR3 DNA: TGTGCCAGCACCCGGGACAGGGGGCCAGCCGAGCAGTTCTTC
D gene: TRBD2; J gene: TRBJ2-1; clone size: .; V gene: TRBV4-1; CDR3 protein: CASSQVELAVSYNEQFF; CDR3 DNA: TGCGCCAGCAGCCAAGTAGAGCTAGCGGTTTCCTACAATGAGCAGTTCTTC
D gene: .; J gene: TRBJ1-4; clone size: once; V gene: TRBV28; CDR3 protein: CASSSRSGSRSEKLFF; CDR3 DNA: TGTGCCAGCAGTTCCCGGAGCGGTTCGAGGAGTGAAAAACTGTTTTTT
D gene: .; J gene: TRBJ1-4; clone size: .; V gene: TRBV5-8; CDR3 protein: CASSLNGQNANEKLFF; CDR3 DNA: TGTGCCAGCAGCTTGAACGGACAGAATGCTAATGAAAAACTGTTTTTT
D gene: TRBD1; J gene: TRBJ2-7; clone size: few; V gene: TRBV27; CDR3 protein: CASTGQGAPSIYEQYF; CDR3 DNA: TGTGCCAGCACCGGGCAGGGGGCCCCTTCCATCTACGAGCAGTACTTC
D gene: TRBD1; J gene: TRBJ1-2; clone size: .; V gene: TRBV18; CDR3 protein: CASSQSLGQGVYGYTF; CDR3 DNA: TGTGCCAGCTCTCAATCCTTAGGACAGGGGGTATATGGCTACACCTTC
D gene: TRBD1; J gene: TRBJ1-1; clone size: .; V gene: TRBV9; CDR3 protein: CASRGQGSTEAFF; CDR3 DNA: TGTGCCAGCAGAGGACAGGGTTCCACTGAAGCTTTCTTT
D gene: TRBD2; J gene: TRBJ2-7; clone size: .; V gene: TRBV4-1; CDR3 protein: CASSPLAGDYEQYF; CDR3 DNA: TGCGCCAGCAGCCCACTAGCGGGAGACTACGAGCAGTACTTC
D gene: .; J gene: TRBJ1-2; clone size: once; V gene: TRBV21-1; CDR3 protein: CASSPTKKTGTAHGYTF; CDR3 DNA: TGTGCCAGCAGCCCCACTAAAAAGACCGGGACAGCGCACGGCTACACCTTC
D gene: .; J gene: TRBJ2-3; clone size: .; V gene: TRBV7-8; CDR3 protein: CATGAGVTDTQYF; CDR3 DNA: TGTGCCACAGGGGCGGGAGTAACAGATACGCAGTATTTT
D gene: TRBD2; J gene: TRBJ2-1; clone size: .; V gene: TRBV6-5; CDR3 protein: CASSVLASGNEQFF; CDR3 DNA: TGTGCCAGCAGTGTACTAGCGTCAGGGAATGAGCAGTTCTTC
D gene: .; J gene: TRBJ2-7; clone size: .; V gene: TRBV9; CDR3 protein: CASSPWRGTDEQYF; CDR3 DNA: TGTGCCAGCAGCCCCTGGCGGGGAACGGACGAGCAGTACTTC
D gene: TRBD1; J gene: TRBJ2-1; clone size: few; V gene: TRBV11-2; CDR3 protein: CASSRDSYSYNEQFF; CDR3 DNA: TGTGCCAGCAGCCGGGACAGCTACTCCTACAATGAGCAGTTCTTC
D gene: .; J gene: TRBJ2-5; clone size: .; V gene: TRBV5-5; CDR3 protein: CASSTRQFQETQYF; CDR3 DNA: TGTGCCAGCAGCACCAGACAGTTCCAAGAGACCCAGTACTTC
D gene: TRBD2; J gene: TRBJ2-5; clone size: once; V gene: TRBV10-1; CDR3 protein: CASSTGGSGYQETQYF; CDR3 DNA: TGCGCCAGCAGCACGGGCGGGAGCGGGTACCAAGAGACCCAGTACTTC
D gene: TRBD1; J gene: TRBJ2-1; clone size: .; V gene: TRBV27; CDR3 protein: CASSSYPGQGEANEQFF; CDR3 DNA: TGTGCCAGCAGTTCCTATCCAGGACAGGGTGAAGCCAATGAGCAGTTCTTC
D gene: TRBD1; J gene: TRBJ1-2; clone size: .; V gene: TRBV10-2; CDR3 protein: CASSEVGTVYGYTF; CDR3 DNA: TGCGCCAGCAGTGAGGTGGGGACAGTATATGGCTACACCTTC
D gene: TRBD1; J gene: TRBJ2-5; clone size: .; V gene: TRBV5-1; CDR3 protein: CASSLQGVQETQYF; CDR3 DNA: TGCGCCAGCAGCTTGCAGGGGGTTCAAGAGACCCAGTACTTC
D gene: .; J gene: TRBJ2-1; clone size: .; V gene: TRBV7-8; CDR3 protein: CASSLALGSSYNEQFF; CDR3 DNA: TGTGCCAGCAGCTTAGCGCTTGGCAGCTCCTACAATGAGCAGTTCTTC
D gene: .; J gene: TRBJ2-7; clone size: .; V gene: TRBV18; CDR3 protein: CASSPLAPGLGFYEQYF; CDR3 DNA: TGTGCCAGCTCACCCCTAGCCCCCGGACTGGGTTTCTACGAGCAGTACTTC
D gene: .; J gene: TRBJ2-1; clone size: .; V gene: TRBV7-8; CDR3 protein: CASSPNRAHEQFF; CDR3 DNA: TGTGCCAGCAGCCCCAACAGGGCTCACGAGCAGTTCTTC
D gene: TRBD1; J gene: TRBJ2-6; clone size: .; V gene: TRBV19; CDR3 protein: CASSQGAAGANVLTF; CDR3 DNA: TGTGCCAGTAGCCAGGGGGCGGCTGGGGCCAACGTCCTGACTTTC
D gene: TRBD2; J gene: TRBJ2-1; clone size: .; V gene: TRBV27; CDR3 protein: CASSSRGTSGHNEQFF; CDR3 DNA: TGTGCCAGCAGTTCTCGAGGGACTAGCGGTCACAATGAGCAGTTCTTC
D gene: .; J gene: TRBJ2-3; clone size: .; V gene: TRBV6-1; CDR3 protein: CASSEGAGPGTDTQYF; CDR3 DNA: TGTGCCAGCAGTGAAGGAGCGGGCCCGGGTACAGATACGCAGTATTTT
D gene: .; J gene: TRBJ2-5; clone size: .; V gene: TRBV29-1; CDR3 protein: CSVGESRSGEETQYF; CDR3 DNA: TGCAGCGTTGGGGAGAGTCGGTCGGGTGAAGAGACCCAGTACTTC
D gene: .; J gene: TRBJ1-2; clone size: .; V gene: TRBV29-1; CDR3 protein: CSVLVGSVYGYTF; CDR3 DNA: TGCAGCGTTCTGGTGGGCTCTGTCTATGGCTACACCTTC
D gene: .; J gene: TRBJ2-3; clone size: .; V gene: TRBV18; CDR3 protein: CASSSGGADTQYF; CDR3 DNA: TGTGCCAGCTCAAGTGGGGGCGCCGATACGCAGTATTTT
D gene: .; J gene: TRBJ2-7; clone size: .; V gene: TRBV4-2; CDR3 protein: CASSQYRSGVAEFEQYF; CDR3 DNA: TGTGCCAGCAGCCAATATCGGTCGGGAGTGGCGGAATTCGAGCAGTACTTC
D gene: .; J gene: TRBJ2-1; clone size: .; V gene: TRBV7-8; CDR3 protein: CASSLVWPSDLSSYNEQFF; CDR3 DNA: TGTGCCAGCAGCTTAGTTTGGCCTAGCGACCTGAGCTCCTACAATGAGCAGTTCTTC
D gene: .; J gene: TRBJ2-1; clone size: few; V gene: TRBV7-8; CDR3 protein: CASSLGLASYNEQFF; CDR3 DNA: TGTGCCAGCAGCTTAGGGCTAGCTTCCTACAATGAGCAGTTCTTC
D gene: .; J gene: TRBJ2-3; clone size: few; V gene: TRBV2; CDR3 protein: CASGTGVTDTQYF; CDR3 DNA: TGTGCCAGCGGAACAGGTGTCACAGATACGCAGTATTTT
D gene: TRBD1; J gene: TRBJ1-2; clone size: once; V gene: TRBV19; CDR3 protein: CASITLGTGVGNGYTF; CDR3 DNA: TGTGCCAGTATCACCCTTGGGACAGGGGTAGGCAATGGCTACACCTTC
D gene: TRBD1; J gene: TRBJ1-2; clone size: .; V gene: TRBV7-2; CDR3 protein: CASSSGQGVGGYGYTF; CDR3 DNA: TGTGCCAGCAGCTCGGGACAGGGGGTAGGGGGATACGGCTACACCTTC
D gene: TRBD2; J gene: TRBJ2-3; clone size: once; V gene: TRBV29-1; CDR3 protein: CSVWTSGRSGGTDTQYF; CDR3 DNA: TGCAGCGTTTGGACTAGCGGGAGGTCTGGGGGAACAGATACGCAGTATTTT
D gene: .; J gene: TRBJ2-1; clone size: .; V gene: TRBV11-2; CDR3 protein: CASSLDMAGQPYNEQFF; CDR3 DNA: TGTGCCAGCAGCTTAGATATGGCGGGGCAGCCCTACAATGAGCAGTTCTTC
D gene: .; J gene: TRBJ2-5; clone size: .; V gene: TRBV19; CDR3 protein: CASGSNVETQYF; CDR3 DNA: TGTGCCAGCGGGTCTAACGTCGAGACCCAGTACTTC
D gene: TRBD2; J gene: TRBJ2-1; clone size: .; V gene: TRBV27; CDR3 protein: CASSEEGGPVFTNQEQFF; CDR3 DNA: TGTGCCAGCAGTGAGGAGGGAGGGCCGGTTTTTACAAATCAGGAGCAGTTCTTC
D gene: .; J gene: TRBJ1-2; clone size: .; V gene: TRBV28; CDR3 protein: CASSLWRTVGYGYTF; CDR3 DNA: TGTGCCAGCAGTTTATGGAGAACAGTGGGCTATGGCTACACCTTC
D gene: .; J gene: TRBJ1-2; clone size: .; V gene: TRBV27; CDR3 protein: CASSLSRGTDYYDGYTF; CDR3 DNA: TGTGCCAGCAGTTTATCTAGGGGGACCGATTATTATGATGGCTACACCTTC
D gene: .; J gene: TRBJ2-7; clone size: .; V gene: TRBV10-3; CDR3 protein: CAISQNLNEQYF; CDR3 DNA: TGTGCCATCAGTCAAAACTTGAACGAGCAGTACTTC
D gene: TRBD1; J gene: TRBJ2-5; clone size: .; V gene: TRBV6-1; CDR3 protein: CASIKDREETQYF; CDR3 DNA: TGTGCCAGCATTAAGGACAGGGAAGAGACCCAGTACTTC
D gene: .; J gene: TRBJ1-1; clone size: .; V gene: TRBV10-2; CDR3 protein: CASSESAQGLTEAFF; CDR3 DNA: TGCGCCAGCAGTGAGTCCGCTCAGGGGTTGACTGAAGCTTTCTTT
D gene: TRBD2; J gene: TRBJ2-3; clone size: .; V gene: TRBV9; CDR3 protein: CASSFTGTSGISTDTQYF; CDR3 DNA: TGTGCCAGCAGCTTCACCGGGACTAGCGGGATAAGCACAGATACGCAGTATTTT
D gene: .; J gene: TRBJ1-2; clone size: .; V gene: TRBV11-2; CDR3 protein: CASSVPPGGYTF; CDR3 DNA: TGTGCCAGCAGCGTCCCCCCCGGGGGCTACACCTTC
D gene: TRBD2; J gene: TRBJ2-7; clone size: .; V gene: TRBV30; CDR3 protein: CAWRLAGVARHEQYF; CDR3 DNA: TGTGCCTGGAGACTAGCGGGAGTTGCTCGTCACGAGCAGTACTTC